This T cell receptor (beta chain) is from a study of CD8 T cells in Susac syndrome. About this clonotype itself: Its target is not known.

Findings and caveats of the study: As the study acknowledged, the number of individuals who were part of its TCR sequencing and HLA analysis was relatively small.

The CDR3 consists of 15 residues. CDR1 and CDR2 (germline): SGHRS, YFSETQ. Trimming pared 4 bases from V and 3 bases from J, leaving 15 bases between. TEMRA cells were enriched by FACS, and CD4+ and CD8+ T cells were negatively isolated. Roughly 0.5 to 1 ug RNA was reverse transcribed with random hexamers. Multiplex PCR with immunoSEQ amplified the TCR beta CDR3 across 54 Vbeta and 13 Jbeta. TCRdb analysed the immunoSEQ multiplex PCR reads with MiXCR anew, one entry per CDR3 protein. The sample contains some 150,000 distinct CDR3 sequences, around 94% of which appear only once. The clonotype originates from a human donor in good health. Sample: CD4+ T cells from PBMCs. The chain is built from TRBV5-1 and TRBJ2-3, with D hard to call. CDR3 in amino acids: CASSPSRGGTDTQYF. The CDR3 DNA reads TGCGCCAGCAGCCCCTCCCGCGGTGGGACAGATACGCAGTATTTT.